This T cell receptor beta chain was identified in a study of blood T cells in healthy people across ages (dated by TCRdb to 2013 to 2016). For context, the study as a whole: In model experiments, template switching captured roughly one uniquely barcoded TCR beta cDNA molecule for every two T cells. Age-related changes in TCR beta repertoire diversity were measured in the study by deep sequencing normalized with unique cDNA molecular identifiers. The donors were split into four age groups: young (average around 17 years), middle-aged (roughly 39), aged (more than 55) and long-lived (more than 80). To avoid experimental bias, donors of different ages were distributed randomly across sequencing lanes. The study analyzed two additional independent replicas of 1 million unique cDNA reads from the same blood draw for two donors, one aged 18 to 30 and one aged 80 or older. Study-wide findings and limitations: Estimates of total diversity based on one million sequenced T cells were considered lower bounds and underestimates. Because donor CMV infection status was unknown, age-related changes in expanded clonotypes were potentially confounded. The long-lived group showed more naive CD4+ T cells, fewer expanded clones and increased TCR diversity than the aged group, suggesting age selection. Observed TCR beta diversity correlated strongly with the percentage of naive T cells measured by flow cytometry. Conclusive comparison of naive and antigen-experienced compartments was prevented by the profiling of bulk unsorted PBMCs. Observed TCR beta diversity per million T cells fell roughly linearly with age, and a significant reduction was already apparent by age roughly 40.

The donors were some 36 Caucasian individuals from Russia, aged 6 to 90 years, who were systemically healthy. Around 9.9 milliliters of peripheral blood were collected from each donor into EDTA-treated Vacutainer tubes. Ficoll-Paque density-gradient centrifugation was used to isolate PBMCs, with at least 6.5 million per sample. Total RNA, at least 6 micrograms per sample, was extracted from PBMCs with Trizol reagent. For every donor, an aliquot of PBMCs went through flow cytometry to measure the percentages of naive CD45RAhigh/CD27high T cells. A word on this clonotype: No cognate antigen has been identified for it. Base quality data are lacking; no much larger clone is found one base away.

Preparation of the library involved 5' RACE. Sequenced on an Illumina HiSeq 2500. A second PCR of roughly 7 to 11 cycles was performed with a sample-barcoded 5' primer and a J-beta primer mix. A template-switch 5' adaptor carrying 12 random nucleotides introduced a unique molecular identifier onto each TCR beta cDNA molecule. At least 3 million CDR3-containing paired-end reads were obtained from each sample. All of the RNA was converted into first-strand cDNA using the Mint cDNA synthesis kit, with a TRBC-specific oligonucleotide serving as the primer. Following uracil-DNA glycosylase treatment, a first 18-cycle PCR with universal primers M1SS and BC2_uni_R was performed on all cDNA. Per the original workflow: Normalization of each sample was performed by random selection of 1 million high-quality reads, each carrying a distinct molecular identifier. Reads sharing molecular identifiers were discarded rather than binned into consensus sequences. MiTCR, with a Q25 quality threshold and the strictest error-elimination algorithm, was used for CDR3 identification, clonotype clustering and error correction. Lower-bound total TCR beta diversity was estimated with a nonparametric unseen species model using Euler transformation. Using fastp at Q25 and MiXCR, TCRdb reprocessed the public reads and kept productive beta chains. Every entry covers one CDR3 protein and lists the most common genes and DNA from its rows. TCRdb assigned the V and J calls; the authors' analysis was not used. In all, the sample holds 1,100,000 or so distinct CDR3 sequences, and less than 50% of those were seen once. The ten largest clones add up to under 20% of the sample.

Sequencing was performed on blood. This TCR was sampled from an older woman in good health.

The DNA is as follows: TGTGCCAGCAGGGGTTTAACGTCGACCGAGCAGTACTTC. Its coded protein is CASRGLTSTEQYF. The chain uses TRBV6-5 and TRBJ2-7, with no confidently assigned D gene. CDR1 and CDR2, per the germline V gene, are MNHEY and SVGAGI. Inclusive of the bounding cysteine and phenylalanine, the CDR3 is 13 residues long. Solely the CDR3 DNA is kept, with 39 bases framed from the first base. V is pared back by 6 bases and J by 6 bases, with 15 bases lying between the germline termini.